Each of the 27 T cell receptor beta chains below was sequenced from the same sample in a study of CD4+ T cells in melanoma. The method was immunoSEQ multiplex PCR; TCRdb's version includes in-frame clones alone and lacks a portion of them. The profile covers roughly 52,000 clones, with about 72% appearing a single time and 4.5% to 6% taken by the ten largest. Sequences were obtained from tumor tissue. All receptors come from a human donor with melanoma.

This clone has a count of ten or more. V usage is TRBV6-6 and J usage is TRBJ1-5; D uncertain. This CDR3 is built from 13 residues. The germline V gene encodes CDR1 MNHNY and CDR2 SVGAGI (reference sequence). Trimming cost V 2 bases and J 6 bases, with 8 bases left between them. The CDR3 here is CASSYGVAQPQHF. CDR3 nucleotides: TGTGCCAGCAGTTACGGTGTGGCTCAGCCCCAGCATTTT.

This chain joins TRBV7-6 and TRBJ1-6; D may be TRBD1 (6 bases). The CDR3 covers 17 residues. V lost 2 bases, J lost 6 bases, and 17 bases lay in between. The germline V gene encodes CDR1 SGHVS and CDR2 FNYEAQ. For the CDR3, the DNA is TGTGCCAGCAGCTTATTCAGTTATCAGGGGAGTAATTCACCCCTCCACTTT. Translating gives CASSLFSYQGSNSPLHF.

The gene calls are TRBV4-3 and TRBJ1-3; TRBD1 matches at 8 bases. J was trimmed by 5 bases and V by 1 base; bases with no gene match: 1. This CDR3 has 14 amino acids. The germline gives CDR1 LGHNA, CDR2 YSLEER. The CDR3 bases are TGCGCCAGCAGCCAAGGGACAGGGCGAAACACCATATATTTT. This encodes CASSQGTGRNTIYF.

This CDR3 reads CASSRNGMNTEAFF. In nucleotides, the CDR3 is TGTGCCAGCAGCCGCAATGGTATGAACACTGAAGCTTTCTTT. The chain carries TRBV14 and TRBJ1-1; D not certain. This CDR3 comprises 14 residues. Germline V CDR1 and CDR2: SGHDN, FVKESK. The germline V and J ends were trimmed by 4 bases and 0 bases, with 9 bases remaining between them.

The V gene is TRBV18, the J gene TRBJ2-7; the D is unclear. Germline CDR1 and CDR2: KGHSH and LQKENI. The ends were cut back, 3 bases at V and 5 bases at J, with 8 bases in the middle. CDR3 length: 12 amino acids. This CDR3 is CASSPGRDEQYF. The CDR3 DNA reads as TGTGCCAGCTCACCGGGTAGGGACGAGCAGTACTTC.

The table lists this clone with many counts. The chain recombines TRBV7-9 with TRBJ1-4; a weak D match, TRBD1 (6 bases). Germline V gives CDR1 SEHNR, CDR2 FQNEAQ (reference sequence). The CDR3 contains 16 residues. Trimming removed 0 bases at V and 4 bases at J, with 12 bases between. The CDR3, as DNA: TGTGCCAGCAGCTTAGCGGCCGGGGGCCTTAATGAAAAACTGTTTTTT. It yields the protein CASSLAAGGLNEKLFF.

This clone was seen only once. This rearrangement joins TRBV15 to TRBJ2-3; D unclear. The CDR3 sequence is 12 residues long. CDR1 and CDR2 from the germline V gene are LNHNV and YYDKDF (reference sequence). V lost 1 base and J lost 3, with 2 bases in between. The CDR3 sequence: CATSRVTDTQYF. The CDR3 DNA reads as TGTGCCACCAGCAGAGTGACAGATACGCAGTATTTT.

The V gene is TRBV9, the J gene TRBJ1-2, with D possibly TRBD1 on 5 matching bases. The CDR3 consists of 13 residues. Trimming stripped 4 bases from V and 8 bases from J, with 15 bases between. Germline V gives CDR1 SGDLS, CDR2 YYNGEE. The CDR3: CASSSQGSGGYTF. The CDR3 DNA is TGTGCCAGCAGCTCTCAGGGTTCCGGCGGCTACACCTTC.

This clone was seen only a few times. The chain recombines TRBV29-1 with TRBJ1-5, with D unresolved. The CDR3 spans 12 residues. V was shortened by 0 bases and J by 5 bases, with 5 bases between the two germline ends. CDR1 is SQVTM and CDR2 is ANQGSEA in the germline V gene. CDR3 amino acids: CSVEDTYQPQHF. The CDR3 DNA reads TGCAGCGTTGAAGACACCTATCAGCCCCAGCATTTT.

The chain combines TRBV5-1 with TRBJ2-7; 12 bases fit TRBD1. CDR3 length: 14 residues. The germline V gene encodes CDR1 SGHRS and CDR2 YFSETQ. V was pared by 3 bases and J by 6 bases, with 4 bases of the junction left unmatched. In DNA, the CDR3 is TGCGCCAGCAGCTGGGGACAGGGGGCGGGCGAGCAGTACTTC. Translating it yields CASSWGQGAGEQYF.

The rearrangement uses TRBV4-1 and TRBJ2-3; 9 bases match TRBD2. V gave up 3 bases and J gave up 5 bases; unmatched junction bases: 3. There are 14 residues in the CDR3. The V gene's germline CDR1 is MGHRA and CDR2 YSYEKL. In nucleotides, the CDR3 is TGCGCCAGCAGCCAGCGGGGGGGCCTAGATACGCAGTATTTT. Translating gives CASSQRGGLDTQYF.

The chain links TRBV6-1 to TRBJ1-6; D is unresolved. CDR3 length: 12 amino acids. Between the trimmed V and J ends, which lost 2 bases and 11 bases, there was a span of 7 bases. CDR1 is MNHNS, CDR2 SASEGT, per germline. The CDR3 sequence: CASSENRAPLHF. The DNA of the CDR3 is TGTGCCAGCAGTGAAAACCGAGCACCCCTCCACTTT.

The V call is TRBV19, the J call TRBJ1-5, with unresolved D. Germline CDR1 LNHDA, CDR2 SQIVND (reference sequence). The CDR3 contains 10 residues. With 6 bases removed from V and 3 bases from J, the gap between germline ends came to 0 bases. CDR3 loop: CASSNQPQHF. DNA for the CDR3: TGTGCCAGTAGCAATCAGCCCCAGCATTTT.

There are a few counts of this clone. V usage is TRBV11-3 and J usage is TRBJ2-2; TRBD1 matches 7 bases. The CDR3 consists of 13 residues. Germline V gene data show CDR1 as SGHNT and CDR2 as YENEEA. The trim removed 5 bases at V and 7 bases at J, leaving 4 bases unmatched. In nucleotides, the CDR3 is TGTGCCAGCAGCGTACAGGGGAGCGGGGAGCTGTTTTTT. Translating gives CASSVQGSGELFF. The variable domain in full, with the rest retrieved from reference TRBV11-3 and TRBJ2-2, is EAGVVQSPRYKIIEKKQPVAFWCNPISGHNTLYWYLQNLGQGPELLIRYENEEAVDDSQLPKDRFSAERLKGVDSTLKIQPAELGDSAVYLCASSVQGSGELFFGEGSRLTVL.

The CDR3 sequence is CASRETGNMNTEAFF. CDR3 DNA: TGTGCCAGCAGGGAGACAGGGAATATGAACACTGAAGCTTTCTTT. The chain uses TRBV5-5 and TRBJ1-1, with 7 bases aligning to TRBD1. Losses at the gene ends were 5 bases for V and 0 bases for J; bases not matched to a gene: 7. Germline V lookup: CDR1 SGHKS, CDR2 YYEKEE (reference sequence). This CDR3 spans 15 amino acids.

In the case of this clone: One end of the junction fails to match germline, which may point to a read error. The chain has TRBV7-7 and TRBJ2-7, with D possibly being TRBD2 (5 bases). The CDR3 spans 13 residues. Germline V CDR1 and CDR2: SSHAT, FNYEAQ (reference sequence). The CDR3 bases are TGTGCTAGCAGCTTAACTTATAGCGACGAGCAGTACTTC. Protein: CASSLTYSDEQYF.

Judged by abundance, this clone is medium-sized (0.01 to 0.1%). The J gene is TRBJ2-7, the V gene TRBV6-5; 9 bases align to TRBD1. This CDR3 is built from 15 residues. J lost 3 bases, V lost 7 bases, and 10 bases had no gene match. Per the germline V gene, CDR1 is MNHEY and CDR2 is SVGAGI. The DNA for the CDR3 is TGTGCCAGCAAACGGGGACCGGGACAGGGCTACGAGCAGTACTTC. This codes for CASKRGPGQGYEQYF.

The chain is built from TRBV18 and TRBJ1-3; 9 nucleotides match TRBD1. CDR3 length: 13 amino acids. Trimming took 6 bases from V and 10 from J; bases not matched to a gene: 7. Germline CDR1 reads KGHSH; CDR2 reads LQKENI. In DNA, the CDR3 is TGTGCCAGCTCCGGGGACAGGGATGGAACCATATATTTT. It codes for CASSGDRDGTIYF.

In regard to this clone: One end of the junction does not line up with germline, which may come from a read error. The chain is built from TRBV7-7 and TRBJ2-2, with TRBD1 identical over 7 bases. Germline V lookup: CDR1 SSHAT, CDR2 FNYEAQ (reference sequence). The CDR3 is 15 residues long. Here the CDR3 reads CASSPTGANTGELFF. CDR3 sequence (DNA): TGTGCTAGCAGCCCTACAGGGGCGAACACCGGGGAGCTGTTTTTT.

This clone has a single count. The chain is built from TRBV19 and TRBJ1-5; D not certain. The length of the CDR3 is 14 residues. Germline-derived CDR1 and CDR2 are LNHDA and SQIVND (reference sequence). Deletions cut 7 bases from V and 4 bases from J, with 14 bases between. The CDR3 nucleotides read TGTGCCAGTAACCCAACGAGCTCTAATCAGCCCCAGCATTTT. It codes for CASNPTSSNQPQHF.

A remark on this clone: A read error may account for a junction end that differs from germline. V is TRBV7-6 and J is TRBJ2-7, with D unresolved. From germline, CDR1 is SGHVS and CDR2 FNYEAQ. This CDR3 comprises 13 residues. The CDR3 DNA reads TGTGCCAGCAGCTTAGATCCTTCCTTCGAGCAGTACTTC. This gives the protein CASSLDPSFEQYF.

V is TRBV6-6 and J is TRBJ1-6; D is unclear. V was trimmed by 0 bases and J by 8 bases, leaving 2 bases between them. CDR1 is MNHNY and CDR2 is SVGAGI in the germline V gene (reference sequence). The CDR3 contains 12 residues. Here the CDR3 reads CASSYSDSPLHF. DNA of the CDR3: TGTGCCAGCAGTTACTCGGATTCACCCCTCCACTTT.

The CDR3 DNA reads as TGTGCCAGCACCTCGACAGGGGGCCGTGAAAAACTGTTTTTT. This gives the protein CASTSTGGREKLFF. The V call is TRBV14, the J call TRBJ1-4, with 10 positions matching TRBD1. The CDR3 contains 14 residues. Trimming cost V 7 bases and J 7 bases; bases outside gene matches: 6. CDR1 and CDR2 from the germline V gene are SGHDN and FVKESK.

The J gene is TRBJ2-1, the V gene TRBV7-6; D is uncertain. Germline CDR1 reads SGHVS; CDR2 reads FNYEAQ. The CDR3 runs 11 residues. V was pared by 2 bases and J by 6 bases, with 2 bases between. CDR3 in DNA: TGTGCCAGCAGCTTAACCAATGAGCAGTTCTTC. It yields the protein CASSLTNEQFF.

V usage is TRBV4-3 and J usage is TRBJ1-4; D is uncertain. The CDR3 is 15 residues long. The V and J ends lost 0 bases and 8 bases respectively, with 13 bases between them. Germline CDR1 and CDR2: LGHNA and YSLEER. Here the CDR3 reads CASSQDSPGREKLFF. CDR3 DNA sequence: TGCGCCAGCAGCCAAGATTCACCGGGCCGGGAAAAACTGTTTTTT.

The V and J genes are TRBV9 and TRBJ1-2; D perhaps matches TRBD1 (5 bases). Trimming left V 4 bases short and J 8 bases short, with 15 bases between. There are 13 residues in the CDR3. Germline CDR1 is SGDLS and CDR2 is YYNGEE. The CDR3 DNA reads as TGTGCCAGCAGCTCCCAGATGGGGGAAGGCTACACCTTC. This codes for CASSSQMGEGYTF.

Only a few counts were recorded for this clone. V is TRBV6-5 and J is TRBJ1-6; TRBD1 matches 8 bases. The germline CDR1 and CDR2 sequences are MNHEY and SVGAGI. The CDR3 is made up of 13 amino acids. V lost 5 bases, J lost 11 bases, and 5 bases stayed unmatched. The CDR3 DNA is TGTGCCAGCAGTCCAGGGGGCAGGACACCCCTCCACTTT. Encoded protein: CASSPGGRTPLHF.